This is a list of T cell receptor beta chains from one sample in a study of T cell responses to AZD1222 COVID-19 vaccine. The assay was immunoSEQ multiplex PCR, and TCRdb's table has in-frame clones only and misses some. The sample yields 150,000 or so clones, roughly nine tenths seen once. The source material was peripheral blood, sampled on day 0 of AZD1222 vaccination. These receptors all stem from an adult in good health. The CDR3 runs from the conserved cysteine through the conserved F or W. A D gene is named only where the DNA matches it firmly. Size values are once, few and many counts, or a class for expanded clones, and some rows have none.

cdr3_nt: TGTGCCAGCACCCTACCTGGACAGGGAAGGACCGGGGAGCTGTTTTTT
cdr3_aa: CASTLPGQGRTGELFF
j_call: TRBJ2-2
cdr3_length: 16
v_call: TRBV5-4
clone_size: .
d_call: TRBD1

cdr3_nt: TGCAGCGTCACTTTGACCGGGACAGGGGGAACTGAAGCTTTCTTT
cdr3_aa: CSVTLTGTGGTEAFF
j_call: TRBJ1-1
cdr3_length: 15
v_call: TRBV29-1
clone_size: once
d_call: TRBD1

cdr3_nt: TGTGCCAGCAGTTTTCACCCGACCGCTGAAGCTTTCTTT
cdr3_aa: CASSFHPTAEAFF
j_call: TRBJ1-1
cdr3_length: 13
v_call: TRBV12-3/TRBV12-4
clone_size: few
d_call: .

cdr3_nt: TGTGCCAGCAGCTTAGTAGGACTAGCGGGAGGGCTGTACACCGGGGAGCTGTTTTTT
cdr3_aa: CASSLVGLAGGLYTGELFF
j_call: TRBJ2-2
cdr3_length: 19
v_call: TRBV7-6
clone_size: .
d_call: TRBD2

cdr3_nt: TGTGCCAGCAGCCCCGGGACAGGGGAGAGCTATGGCTACACCTTC
cdr3_aa: CASSPGTGESYGYTF
j_call: TRBJ1-2
cdr3_length: 15
v_call: TRBV7-2
clone_size: once
d_call: TRBD1

cdr3_nt: TGTGCCAGCTCATCTCGGACAGGGGGCAGAAGCACAGATACGCAGTATTTT
cdr3_aa: CASSSRTGGRSTDTQYF
j_call: TRBJ2-3
cdr3_length: 17
v_call: TRBV18
clone_size: .
d_call: TRBD1

cdr3_nt: TGCAGCGTTGCTCAGGGGCGGTATGGCTACACCTTC
cdr3_aa: CSVAQGRYGYTF
j_call: TRBJ1-2
cdr3_length: 12
v_call: TRBV29-1
clone_size: .
d_call: .

cdr3_nt: TGCGCCAGCAGCCCGCCCGGGCTGGGGGGGGACTATGGCTACACCTTC
cdr3_aa: CASSPPGLGGDYGYTF
j_call: TRBJ1-2
cdr3_length: 16
v_call: TRBV4-1
clone_size: .
d_call: .

cdr3_nt: TGTGCCAGTAGCATATCGGGTCAGCCCCAGCATTTT
cdr3_aa: CASSISGQPQHF
j_call: TRBJ1-5
cdr3_length: 12
v_call: TRBV19
clone_size: .
d_call: .

cdr3_nt: TGTGCCAGCAGTTTAACTGTGGGGGGGTCCATAACCTACGAGCAGTACTTC
cdr3_aa: CASSLTVGGSITYEQYF
j_call: TRBJ2-7
cdr3_length: 17
v_call: TRBV28
clone_size: .
d_call: TRBD2

cdr3_nt: TGTGCCAGCAGCCGACGCGGGATGAACACTGAAGCTTTCTTT
cdr3_aa: CASSRRGMNTEAFF
j_call: TRBJ1-1
cdr3_length: 14
v_call: TRBV3-1/TRBV3-2
clone_size: few
d_call: .

cdr3_nt: TGTGCCAGCAGCTCGGGGTTTTCTGGAAACACCATATATTTT
cdr3_aa: CASSSGFSGNTIYF
j_call: TRBJ1-3
cdr3_length: 14
v_call: TRBV11-2
clone_size: .
d_call: .

cdr3_nt: TGTGCCAGCAGCCGACAGGGGGCTCAGCCCCAGCATTTT
cdr3_aa: CASSRQGAQPQHF
j_call: TRBJ1-5
cdr3_length: 13
v_call: TRBV7-3
clone_size: .
d_call: TRBD1

cdr3_nt: TGTGCCAGCAGTGGGCGTAGCGGGAGGAGCGCAGATACGCAGTATTTT
cdr3_aa: CASSGRSGRSADTQYF
j_call: TRBJ2-3
cdr3_length: 16
v_call: TRBV6-1
clone_size: .
d_call: TRBD2

cdr3_nt: TGTGCCAGCAGTTTCACCGGGACAGGGGGTTCACCCCTCCACTTT
cdr3_aa: CASSFTGTGGSPLHF
j_call: TRBJ1-6
cdr3_length: 15
v_call: TRBV6-2/TRBV6-3
clone_size: .
d_call: TRBD1

cdr3_nt: TGTGCCAGCAGCTCCACAACGCCGGGAAGCTCCTACAATGAGCAGTTCTTC
cdr3_aa: CASSSTTPGSSYNEQFF
j_call: TRBJ2-1
cdr3_length: 17
v_call: TRBV7-9
clone_size: .
d_call: .

cdr3_nt: TGTGCCAGCAGTCAACGACCTTATGGCTACACCTTC
cdr3_aa: CASSQRPYGYTF
j_call: TRBJ1-2
cdr3_length: 12
v_call: TRBV2
clone_size: .
d_call: .

cdr3_nt: TGTGCCAGCACCCCGGGAGTCTACAATGAGCAGTTCTTC
cdr3_aa: CASTPGVYNEQFF
j_call: TRBJ2-1
cdr3_length: 13
v_call: TRBV11-2
clone_size: .
d_call: .

cdr3_nt: TGTGCCAGCAGACAGGACAGGGCGGGCTACACCTTC
cdr3_aa: CASRQDRAGYTF
j_call: TRBJ1-2
cdr3_length: 12
v_call: TRBV2
clone_size: .
d_call: TRBD1

cdr3_nt: TGTGCCAGCTCACCCGGGTCGGGTTACAATGAGCAGTTCTTC
cdr3_aa: CASSPGSGYNEQFF
j_call: TRBJ2-1
cdr3_length: 14
v_call: TRBV18
clone_size: .
d_call: .

cdr3_nt: TGTGCCAGCAGCCCTTATATGGGTTCGCCCCTCGGTGGCTACACCTTC
cdr3_aa: CASSPYMGSPLGGYTF
j_call: TRBJ1-2
cdr3_length: 16
v_call: TRBV28
clone_size: .
d_call: .

cdr3_nt: TGTGCCAGCAGCTTGACCCCACAGGGGTCCCCCTACGAGCAGTACTTC
cdr3_aa: CASSLTPQGSPYEQYF
j_call: TRBJ2-7
cdr3_length: 16
v_call: TRBV5-6
clone_size: .
d_call: TRBD1

cdr3_nt: TGTGCCAGCAGTCAAGCGGGTAGATCCTACGAGCAGTACTTC
cdr3_aa: CASSQAGRSYEQYF
j_call: TRBJ2-7
cdr3_length: 14
v_call: TRBV27
clone_size: .
d_call: .

cdr3_nt: TGTGCCAGCAGTTACTCGTCTGGGACAGGGTCAGATACGCAGTATTTT
cdr3_aa: CASSYSSGTGSDTQYF
j_call: TRBJ2-3
cdr3_length: 16
v_call: TRBV6-5
clone_size: few
d_call: TRBD1

cdr3_nt: TGTGCCAGTAGTATAGACGGGGGAAACTATGGCTACACCTTC
cdr3_aa: CASSIDGGNYGYTF
j_call: TRBJ1-2
cdr3_length: 14
v_call: TRBV19
clone_size: .
d_call: .

cdr3_nt: TGTGCCAGTAGTCGGGACAGCAATCAGCCCCAGCATTTT
cdr3_aa: CASSRDSNQPQHF
j_call: TRBJ1-5
cdr3_length: 13
v_call: TRBV19
clone_size: .
d_call: .

cdr3_nt: TGTGCCAGTAGTATAGGATTTACAAACCGGAACACTGAAGCTTTCTTT
cdr3_aa: CASSIGFTNRNTEAFF
j_call: TRBJ1-1
cdr3_length: 16
v_call: TRBV19
clone_size: .
d_call: .

cdr3_nt: TGCAGCGTTGTGTTGACAGGGACGTCTGAAGCTTTCTTT
cdr3_aa: CSVVLTGTSEAFF
j_call: TRBJ1-1
cdr3_length: 13
v_call: TRBV29-1
clone_size: few
d_call: TRBD1

cdr3_nt: TGTGCCAGCAGTTTCCAACGATCTGAAGCTTTCTTT
cdr3_aa: CASSFQRSEAFF
j_call: TRBJ1-1
cdr3_length: 12
v_call: TRBV28
clone_size: .
d_call: .

cdr3_nt: TGCAGTGCTAGTACAGGGCTCGCGGGAGTCGACGAGCAGTACTTC
cdr3_aa: CSASTGLAGVDEQYF
j_call: TRBJ2-7
cdr3_length: 15
v_call: TRBV20-1
clone_size: .
d_call: .

cdr3_nt: TGTGCCTGGAGTCTCTATAACGTGGGCAATCAGCCCCAGCATTTT
cdr3_aa: CAWSLYNVGNQPQHF
j_call: TRBJ1-5
cdr3_length: 15
v_call: TRBV30
clone_size: .
d_call: .

cdr3_nt: TGTGCCAGCAGCCAACGACCGACGGGAACTAATGAAAAACTGTTTTTT
cdr3_aa: CASSQRPTGTNEKLFF
j_call: TRBJ1-4
cdr3_length: 16
v_call: TRBV6-2/TRBV6-3
clone_size: .
d_call: .

cdr3_nt: TGCAGTGCTAGTATAGGGGCTAATGAAAAACTGTTTTTT
cdr3_aa: CSASIGANEKLFF
j_call: TRBJ1-4
cdr3_length: 13
v_call: TRBV20-1
clone_size: .
d_call: .

cdr3_nt: TGTGCCAGCAGTTTATCCCAGGGACAACCCTATGGCTACACCTTC
cdr3_aa: CASSLSQGQPYGYTF
j_call: TRBJ1-2
cdr3_length: 15
v_call: TRBV28
clone_size: .
d_call: .

cdr3_nt: TGTGCCAGCAGCCGTTCCCCGCCGGGAGGCACAGATACGCAGTATTTT
cdr3_aa: CASSRSPPGGTDTQYF
j_call: TRBJ2-3
cdr3_length: 16
v_call: TRBV7-2
clone_size: .
d_call: .

cdr3_nt: TGTGCCATCAGTGAGTCGGGAGGGGGACAGAACACTGAAGCTTTCTTT
cdr3_aa: CAISESGGGQNTEAFF
j_call: TRBJ1-1
cdr3_length: 16
v_call: TRBV10-3
clone_size: .
d_call: .

cdr3_nt: TGTGCCAGTAGTCCTACTAGCGGCTACGAGCAGTACTTC
cdr3_aa: CASSPTSGYEQYF
j_call: TRBJ2-7
cdr3_length: 13
v_call: TRBV19
clone_size: .
d_call: TRBD2

cdr3_nt: TGTGCCAGCAGCACCAATAGCGGGAGCTCCGGGGAGCTGTTTTTT
cdr3_aa: CASSTNSGSSGELFF
j_call: TRBJ2-2
cdr3_length: 15
v_call: TRBV7-2
clone_size: .
d_call: TRBD2

cdr3_nt: TGCGCCAGCAGCCAAGATGTTCCCAGGCGCTCCTATTTCAATTCACCCCTCCACTTT
cdr3_aa: CASSQDVPRRSYFNSPLHF
j_call: TRBJ1-6
cdr3_length: 19
v_call: TRBV4-3
clone_size: .
d_call: .

cdr3_nt: TGTGCCAGCAGCCCGAGCGGATTCGGTGAAAAACTGTTTTTT
cdr3_aa: CASSPSGFGEKLFF
j_call: TRBJ1-4
cdr3_length: 14
v_call: TRBV13
clone_size: .
d_call: .

cdr3_nt: TGTGCCAGTAGTATAGTTGTATTCGGGACTAATGGCTACACCTTC
cdr3_aa: CASSIVVFGTNGYTF
j_call: TRBJ1-2
cdr3_length: 15
v_call: TRBV19
clone_size: .
d_call: .

cdr3_nt: TGTGCCAGCAGCTTATATGGATCTTCGAACACTGAAGCTTTCTTT
cdr3_aa: CASSLYGSSNTEAFF
j_call: TRBJ1-1
cdr3_length: 15
v_call: TRBV7-8
clone_size: .
d_call: .

cdr3_nt: TGCGCCAGCAGCGAAAGGGCAGCGAATAATTCACCCCTCCACTTT
cdr3_aa: CASSERAANNSPLHF
j_call: TRBJ1-6
cdr3_length: 15
v_call: TRBV4-3
clone_size: .
d_call: .

cdr3_nt: TGTGCCAGCAGCCGGACCTCGGACCGCTGGCAGTACTTC
cdr3_aa: CASSRTSDRWQYF
j_call: TRBJ2-5
cdr3_length: 13
v_call: TRBV28
clone_size: .
d_call: .

cdr3_nt: TGTGCCAGCAGCCCCACTACCAGATCCTACAATGAGCAGTTCTTC
cdr3_aa: CASSPTTRSYNEQFF
j_call: TRBJ2-1
cdr3_length: 15
v_call: TRBV7-2
clone_size: .
d_call: .

cdr3_nt: TGTGCCAGTAGTCCTGGACTAGCAAATGAGCAGTTCTTC
cdr3_aa: CASSPGLANEQFF
j_call: TRBJ2-1
cdr3_length: 13
v_call: TRBV19
clone_size: .
d_call: TRBD2

cdr3_nt: TGTGCCAGCAGCCCCCAGGGAGACGACACTGAAGCTTTCTTT
cdr3_aa: CASSPQGDDTEAFF
j_call: TRBJ1-1
cdr3_length: 14
v_call: TRBV7-3
clone_size: .
d_call: .

cdr3_nt: TGTGCCAGCAGCGTAGGGTCTAACACTGAAGCTTTCTTT
cdr3_aa: CASSVGSNTEAFF
j_call: TRBJ1-1
cdr3_length: 13
v_call: TRBV9
clone_size: .
d_call: .

cdr3_nt: TGTGCCAGCTCACCTGACAGGGTGTACCAAGAGACCCAGTACTTC
cdr3_aa: CASSPDRVYQETQYF
j_call: TRBJ2-5
cdr3_length: 15
v_call: TRBV18
clone_size: once
d_call: TRBD1

cdr3_nt: TGTGCCAGCAGCTTTACCAGGGGCGGGGATGGCTACACCTTC
cdr3_aa: CASSFTRGGDGYTF
j_call: TRBJ1-2
cdr3_length: 14
v_call: TRBV7-2
clone_size: .
d_call: .

cdr3_nt: TGTGCCAGCAGTACACAGGGGGCAGGCACCGGGGAGCTGTTTTTT
cdr3_aa: CASSTQGAGTGELFF
j_call: TRBJ2-2
cdr3_length: 15
v_call: TRBV28
clone_size: .
d_call: TRBD1

cdr3_nt: TGTGCCAGTAGTATAGGACTAGCGGGAGACCAAGAGACCCAGTACTTC
cdr3_aa: CASSIGLAGDQETQYF
j_call: TRBJ2-5
cdr3_length: 16
v_call: TRBV19
clone_size: .
d_call: TRBD2

cdr3_nt: TGCGCCAGCAGCTTGGATTCAGGGGTTACTGAAGCTTTCTTT
cdr3_aa: CASSLDSGVTEAFF
j_call: TRBJ1-1
cdr3_length: 14
v_call: TRBV5-1
clone_size: .
d_call: .

cdr3_nt: TGTGCCAGCTCACCAGATTCGGCAGGGCGGCTCGGCTACACCTTC
cdr3_aa: CASSPDSAGRLGYTF
j_call: TRBJ1-2
cdr3_length: 15
v_call: TRBV18
clone_size: .
d_call: .

cdr3_nt: TGTGCCAGCAGTTTATTAGGGGACACCATATATTTT
cdr3_aa: CASSLLGDTIYF
j_call: TRBJ1-3
cdr3_length: 12
v_call: TRBV28
clone_size: .
d_call: .